These 5 T cell receptor beta chains were all obtained from the same sample, sequenced in a study of cytomegalovirus exposure and HLA in healthy donors. The PCR had 60 Vbeta and 13 Jbeta primers. Clones were read by immunoSEQ multiplex PCR, and TCRdb kept only the in-frame ones, dropping some. Of some 180,000 clones in the sample, 78% were seen once. Material for sequencing was PBMCs. These receptors were obtained from a female donor in good health and CMV-seronegative.

The V and J genes are TRBV5-1 and TRBJ2-5; 8 positions match TRBD2. The DNA end is more similar to TRBJ2-7, so the J call may be wrong. Germline CDR1 reads SGHRS; CDR2 reads YFSETQ. The CDR3 is 16 residues long. The CDR3 loop reads CASSLDPGGITYEQYF. Here the CDR3 DNA reads TGCGCCAGCAGCTTGGATCCGGGAGGGATCACCTACGAGCAGTACTTC.

This chain uses TRBV5-1 with TRBJ1-5; D is perhaps TRBD1 (5 bases). The V and J ends lost 0 bases and 7 bases respectively, with 11 bases between them. Germline CDR1 SGHRS, CDR2 YFSETQ. The CDR3 extends over 14 amino acids. CDR3 amino acids: CASSLAGGGQPQHF. The CDR3, as DNA: TGCGCCAGCAGCTTGGCCGGGGGGGGGCAGCCCCAGCATTTT.

This clone was detected only a few times. The J gene is TRBJ2-5, the V gene TRBV5-1, with 8 bases identical to TRBD1. CDR1 is SGHRS and CDR2 is YFSETQ in the germline V gene. The length of the CDR3 is 15 residues. V gave up 0 bases and J gave up 5 bases; unmatched junction bases: 6. The CDR3 sequence: CASSLAGTGGETQYF. As DNA, the CDR3 is TGCGCCAGCAGCTTGGCTGGCACAGGGGGGGAGACCCAGTACTTC.

The CDR3 reads CASSLASGYNEQFF. The CDR3 DNA reads TGTGCCAGCAGCTTAGCTAGCGGGTACAATGAGCAGTTCTTC. The chain recombines TRBV11-1 with TRBJ2-1, with 7 bases that match TRBD2. CDR1 and CDR2 (germline): SGHAT, FQDESV (reference sequence). This CDR3 contains 14 residues. V lost 0 bases to trimming and J lost 4 bases; unmatched junction nucleotides: 0.

This sequence joins TRBV19 and TRBJ2-7; a weak D match, TRBD2 (6 bases). V lost 5 bases to trimming and J lost 6 bases, with 11 bases between them. CDR1 is LNHDA and CDR2 is SQIVND in the germline V gene (reference sequence). This CDR3 spans 12 amino acids. The CDR3 loop is CASSAGTVEQYF. CDR3 nucleotides: TGTGCCAGTAGTGCGGGGACCGTCGAGCAGTACTTC.